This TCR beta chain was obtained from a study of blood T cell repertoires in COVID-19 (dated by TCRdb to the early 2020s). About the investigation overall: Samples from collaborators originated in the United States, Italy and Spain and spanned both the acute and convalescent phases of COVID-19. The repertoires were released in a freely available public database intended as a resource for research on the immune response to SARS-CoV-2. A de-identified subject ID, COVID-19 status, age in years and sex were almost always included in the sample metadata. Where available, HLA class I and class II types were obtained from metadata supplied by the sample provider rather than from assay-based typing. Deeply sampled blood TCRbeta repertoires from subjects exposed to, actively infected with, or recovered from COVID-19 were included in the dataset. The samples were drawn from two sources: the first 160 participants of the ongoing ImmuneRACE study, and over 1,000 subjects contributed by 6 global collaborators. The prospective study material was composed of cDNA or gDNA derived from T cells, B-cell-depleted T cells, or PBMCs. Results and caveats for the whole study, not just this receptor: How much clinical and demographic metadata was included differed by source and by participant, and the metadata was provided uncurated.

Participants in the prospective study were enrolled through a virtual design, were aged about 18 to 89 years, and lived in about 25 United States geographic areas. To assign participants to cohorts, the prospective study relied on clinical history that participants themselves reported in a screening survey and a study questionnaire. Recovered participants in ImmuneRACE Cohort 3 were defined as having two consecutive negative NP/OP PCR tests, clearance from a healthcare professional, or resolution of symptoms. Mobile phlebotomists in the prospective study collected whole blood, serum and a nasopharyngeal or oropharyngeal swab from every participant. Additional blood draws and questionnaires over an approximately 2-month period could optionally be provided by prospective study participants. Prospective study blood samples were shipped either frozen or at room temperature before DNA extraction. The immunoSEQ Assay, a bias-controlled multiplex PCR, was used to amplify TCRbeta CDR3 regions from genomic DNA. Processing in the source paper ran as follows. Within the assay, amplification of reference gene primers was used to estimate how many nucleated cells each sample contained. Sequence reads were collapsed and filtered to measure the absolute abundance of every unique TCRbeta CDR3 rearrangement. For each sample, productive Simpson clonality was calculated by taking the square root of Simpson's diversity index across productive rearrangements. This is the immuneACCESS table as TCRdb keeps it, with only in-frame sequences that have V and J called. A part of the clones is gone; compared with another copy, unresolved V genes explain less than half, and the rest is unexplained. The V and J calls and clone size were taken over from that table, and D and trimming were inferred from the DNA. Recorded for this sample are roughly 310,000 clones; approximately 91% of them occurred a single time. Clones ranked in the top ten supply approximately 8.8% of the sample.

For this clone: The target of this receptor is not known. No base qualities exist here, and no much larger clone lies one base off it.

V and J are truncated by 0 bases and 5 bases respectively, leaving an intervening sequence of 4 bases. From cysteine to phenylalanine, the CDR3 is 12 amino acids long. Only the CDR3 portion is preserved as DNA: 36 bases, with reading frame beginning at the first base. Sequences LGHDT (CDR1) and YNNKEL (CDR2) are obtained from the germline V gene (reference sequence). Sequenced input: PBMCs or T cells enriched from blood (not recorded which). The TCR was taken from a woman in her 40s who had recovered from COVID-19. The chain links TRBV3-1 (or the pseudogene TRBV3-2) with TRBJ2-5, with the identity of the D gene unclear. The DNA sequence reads TGTGCCAGCAGCCAAGATCGGGAGACCCAGTACTTC. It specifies CASSQDRETQYF.